These 22 T cell receptor beta chains were sequenced from one sample in a study of beta chain features in type 1 diabetes. These receptors have no identified antigens. Investigators reverse transcribed all isolated RNA, so they sequenced expressed TCRB transcripts. The data were produced by immunoSEQ multiplex PCR, yet TCRdb's version contains in-frame clones alone and is incomplete. Of a few hundred thousand clones in the sample, over 9.5% were seen once. Study results and limitations: TCRB CDR3s were moderately but significantly shorter in Type 1 diabetes patients in all four CD4+ subsets.

Sequences were obtained from naive CD4+ T cells from blood. Receptor source: a woman aged 18-30 years with type 1 diabetes.

Only a few counts were recorded for this clone. The chain employs TRBV11-2 and TRBJ2-3; TRBD1 might be the D (5 bases). The CDR3 sequence is 17 residues long. In germline, CDR1 is SGHAT, CDR2 FQNNGV. V was trimmed by 7 bases and J by 0 bases, leaving 20 bases between them. The CDR3 reads CASTPPFGAESTDTQYF. Written as DNA, the CDR3 is TGTGCCAGCACCCCCCCCTTTGGGGCGGAAAGCACAGATACGCAGTATTTT. The full variable domain, in which reference TRBV11-2 and TRBJ2-3 provide the parts outside the CDR3, is EAGVAQSPRYKIIEKRQSVAFWCNPISGHATLYWYQQILGQGPKLLIQFQNNGVVDDSQLPKDRFSAERLKGVDSTLKIQPAKLEDSAVYLCASTPPFGAESTDTQYFGPGTRLTVL.

This clone was counted a few times. This chain connects TRBV7-9 to TRBJ1-2; the D gene is possibly TRBD1 (6 bases). The CDR3 is made up of 14 amino acids. Germline V gene lookup returns CDR1 SEHNR and CDR2 FQNEAQ (reference sequence). Trimming pared 5 bases from V and 8 bases from J, leaving 18 bases between. DNA of the CDR3: TGTGCCAGCAGCCAACAGGGAGGGGTGAAAGGCTACACCTTC. This encodes CASSQQGGVKGYTF.

The chain's CDR3 is CASSLRTGRKPQHF. In DNA, the CDR3 is TGTGCCAGCAGCTTACGGACAGGGAGGAAGCCCCAGCATTTT. The chain joins TRBV5-6 to TRBJ1-5; TRBD1 matches 8 bases. There are 14 residues in the CDR3. Germline V gene data show CDR1 as SGHDT and CDR2 as YYEEEE. V was clipped by 2 bases and J by 8 bases; unmatched bases: 6.

V gene TRBV2 combines with J gene TRBJ2-5; possible D gene TRBD2, 5 bases. Trimming cost V 7 bases and J 4 bases, with 10 bases left between them. Germline values: CDR1 SNHLY, CDR2 FYNNEI. This CDR3 is 12 amino acids long. For the CDR3, the DNA is TGTGCCAGCAAACCGGCGGGAGAGACCCAGTACTTC. Residues: CASKPAGETQYF.

The chain uses TRBV9 and TRBJ2-7; perhaps TRBD2 as D (5 bases). Trimming stripped 0 bases from V and 5 bases from J, with 18 bases between. This CDR3 contains 16 residues. Per germline, CDR1 SGDLS and CDR2 YYNGEE. The CDR3 DNA reads TGTGCCAGCAGCGTAGGTGTCGAGCCGGCGGGTCACGAGCAGTACTTC. It is translated as CASSVGVEPAGHEQYF.

The V and J genes are TRBV7-9 and TRBJ1-2, with D tentatively TRBD1 (5 bases). Deletions cut 4 bases from V and 0 bases from J, with 18 bases between. This CDR3 is 17 amino acids long. Germline lookup yields CDR1 SEHNR and CDR2 FQNEAQ (reference sequence). CDR3 DNA: TGTGCCAGCAGCTCCGGGGGTGGTGCTAAAGCTAACTATGGCTACACCTTC. Protein product: CASSSGGGAKANYGYTF.

The chain recombines TRBV5-1 with TRBJ1-1, with 7 bases fitting TRBD1. The CDR3 has 12 amino acids. Germline values: CDR1 SGHRS, CDR2 YFSETQ. With V trimmed by 5 bases and J by 10 bases, 8 bases remained unmatched. The CDR3: CASRQQGSGAFF. The DNA of the CDR3 is TGCGCCAGCAGACAACAGGGGAGTGGAGCTTTCTTT.

Only a few counts were recorded for this clone. The chain recombines TRBV27 with TRBJ2-3, with D perhaps TRBD2 (6 bases). V dropped 0 bases and J dropped 4 bases, with 14 bases sitting between them. The germline gives CDR1 MNHEY, CDR2 SMNVEV (reference sequence). The CDR3 is made up of 16 amino acids. The CDR3, as DNA: TGTGCCAGCAGTTTATCGGGAGGAACTACCCCAGATACGCAGTATTTT. It translates to CASSLSGGTTPDTQYF.

This chain connects TRBV23-1 to TRBJ2-7; 8 bases align to TRBD2. TRBV23-1 is noted as an ORF with a role that remains uncertain. This CDR3 contains 13 residues. V dropped 7 bases and J dropped 5; count of bases not matched to a gene: 7. In DNA, the CDR3 is TGCGCCAGCAAACGGGAGGGGTTTCACGAGCAGTACTTC. Translated, it gives CASKREGFHEQYF.

The chain carries TRBV5-1 and TRBJ1-3; 7 bases are shared with TRBD1. The V gene end was trimmed by 4 bases and the J gene end by 0 bases; junction bases not matched to a gene: 4. Germline loops: CDR1 SGHRS, CDR2 YFSETQ. The length of the CDR3 is 15 residues. CDR3 residues: CASSPGQNSGNTIYF. The DNA for the CDR3 is TGCGCCAGCAGCCCGGGACAGAACTCTGGAAACACCATATATTTT. Based on the CDR3 plus reference TRBV5-1 and TRBJ1-3, the full variable domain is KAGVTQTPRYLIKTRGQQVTLSCSPISGHRSVSWYQQTPGQGLQFLFEYFSETQRNKGNFPGRFSGRQFSNSRSEMNVSTLELGDSALYLCASSPGQNSGNTIYFGEGSWLTVV.

The CDR3 DNA reads as TGTGCCATCTCACCCGGGGAAGAGACCCAGTACTTC. Protein product: CAISPGEETQYF. The chain joins TRBV6-6 to TRBJ2-5; possibly TRBD2 for D (5 bases). The CDR3 contains 12 residues. The V gene lost 10 bases and the J gene lost 3 bases, with 12 bases spanning the gap. The germline V gene encodes CDR1 MNHNY and CDR2 SVGAGI (reference sequence).

The chain has TRBV18 and TRBJ2-7; tentative D call: TRBD1 (5 bases). There are 15 residues in the CDR3. Germline lookup yields CDR1 KGHSH and CDR2 LQKENI. Trimming cost V 2 bases and J 0 bases, with 11 bases left between them. The CDR3 loop is CASSPRAGISYEQYF. The CDR3 DNA follows: TGTGCCAGCTCACCAAGGGCAGGGATCTCCTACGAGCAGTACTTC.

V and J are TRBV29-1 and TRBJ2-1, with TRBD2 matching over 9 bases. Germline V gene lookup returns CDR1 SQVTM and CDR2 ANQGSEA. V trimming: 6 bases; J trimming: 7 bases; junction bases outside the gene matches: 7. This CDR3 is built from 13 residues. The CDR3 DNA reads as TGCAGCGTCCGAGTAGCGGGAGTAAATGAGCAGTTCTTC. Translated: CSVRVAGVNEQFF.

The chain uses TRBV19 and TRBJ2-1; 9 nucleotides agree with TRBD1. The junction had 12 bases not matched to a gene; V was cut back by 7 bases and J by 8 bases. Germline CDR1 is LNHDA and CDR2 is SQIVND (reference sequence). CDR3 size: 15 residues. CDR3 sequence: CASNGKQGALHEQFF. In nucleotides, the CDR3 is TGTGCCAGTAACGGGAAACAGGGGGCGTTACATGAGCAGTTCTTC.

This clone was picked up one time. The CDR3 spells CASSATRTGRYEQYF. The CDR3 DNA reads as TGTGCCAGCAGCGCAACTCGGACAGGGAGGTACGAGCAGTACTTC. This chain joins TRBV7-2 and TRBJ2-7; 8 positions agree with TRBD1. The CDR3 loop spans 15 amino acids. The germline V gene encodes CDR1 SGHTA and CDR2 FQGNSA. The V and J ends lost 5 bases and 4 bases, in that order; junction bases with no gene match: 10.

The CDR3 loop reads CATSRSGNPDTQYF. The CDR3 DNA follows: TGTGCCACCAGCAGGTCAGGGAACCCAGATACGCAGTATTTT. V usage is TRBV15 and J usage is TRBJ2-3, with D possibly being TRBD1 (5 bases). CDR3 length equals 14 residues. Between the trimmed V and J ends, which lost 3 bases and 4 bases, there was a span of 11 bases. Looked up from germline, CDR1 is LNHNV and CDR2 is YYDKDF (reference sequence).

The gene calls are TRBV30 and TRBJ2-5, with TRBD1 identical over 7 bases. The germline gives CDR1 GTSNPN, CDR2 SVGIG (reference sequence). V lost 2 bases, J lost 1 base, and 1 base stayed unmatched. The CDR3 has 13 amino acids. CDR3 in DNA: TGTGCCTGGAGTTGGGACAGCCAAGAGACCCAGTACTTC. It yields the protein CAWSWDSQETQYF.

This clone was detected a few times. The chain couples TRBV5-1 to TRBJ2-3; TRBD2 agrees at 10 bases. The CDR3 loop spans 15 amino acids. Germline loops: CDR1 SGHRS, CDR2 YFSETQ. V gave up 1 base and J gave up 5 bases; unmatched junction bases: 4. The CDR3 protein is CASSLLAGAGDTQYF. CDR3 nucleotides: TGCGCCAGCAGCTTGCTAGCGGGGGCGGGAGATACGCAGTATTTT.

In this sample, this clone turned up a few times. The chain uses TRBV6-5 and TRBJ1-1; possibly TRBD1 for D (6 bases). V dropped 6 bases and J dropped 7 bases, with 15 bases sitting between them. The CDR3 is made up of 13 amino acids. Germline V gives CDR1 MNHEY, CDR2 SVGAGI. CDR3 in DNA: TGTGCCAGCAGCCCAGGGGTTTACAATGAAGCTTTCTTT. Its protein product is CASSPGVYNEAFF.

The chain employs TRBV19 and TRBJ2-1; TRBD2 matches at 7 bases. This CDR3 has 13 residues. Germline loops: CDR1 LNHDA, CDR2 SQIVND (reference sequence). V lost 6 bases to trimming and J lost 4 bases; unmatched junction nucleotides: 3. CDR3 sequence reads: CASSGRRYNEQFF. The CDR3, as DNA: TGTGCCAGTAGCGGGAGGAGGTACAATGAGCAGTTCTTC.

The chain has TRBV6-5 and TRBJ1-6; TRBD1 might be the D (5 bases). Per the germline V gene, CDR1 is MNHEY and CDR2 is SVGAGI. This CDR3 region has 13 residues. The V gene lost 6 bases and the J gene lost 10 bases, with 13 bases spanning the gap. CDR3: CASRAQGGSPLHF. The CDR3 nucleotides read TGTGCCAGCAGAGCCCAGGGTGGGTCACCCCTCCACTTT.

This chain links TRBV11-1 with TRBJ2-7, with D perhaps matching TRBD2 (5 bases). V was pared by 3 bases and J by 0 bases, with 9 bases between. Germline V gene sequence: CDR1 SGHAT, CDR2 FQDESV (reference sequence). The CDR3 has 14 amino acids. The CDR3 DNA is TGTGCCAGCAGCTTCGAGCGGAGCTCCTACGAGCAGTACTTC. As protein: CASSFERSSYEQYF.